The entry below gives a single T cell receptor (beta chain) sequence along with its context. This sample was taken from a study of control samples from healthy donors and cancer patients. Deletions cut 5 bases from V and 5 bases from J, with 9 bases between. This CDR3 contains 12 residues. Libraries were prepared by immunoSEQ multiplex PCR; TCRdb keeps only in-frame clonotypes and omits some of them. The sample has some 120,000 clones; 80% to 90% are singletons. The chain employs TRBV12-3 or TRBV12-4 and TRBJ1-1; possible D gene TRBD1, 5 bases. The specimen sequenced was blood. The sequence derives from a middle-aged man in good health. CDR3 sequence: CASSGGGTEAFF. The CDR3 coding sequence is TGTGCCAGCAGTGGCGGGGGGACTGAAGCTTTCTTT.